This is a list of T cell receptor beta chains from one sample in a study of CD8 T cells in Susac syndrome. TCRdb independently ran MiXCR on the immunoSEQ multiplex PCR reads; one entry per CDR3 protein. In the table there are about 300,000 distinct CDR3 sequences, 92% of which are singletons. The sample consisted of CD4+ T cells from PBMCs. The receptors come from a human donor with multiple sclerosis. CDR3s include the opening cysteine and the closing phenylalanine or tryptophan. The D gene is left open where the match is weak. Clone size, where shown, is once, few, many, or a class for clones that have expanded.

d_call	v_call	cdr3_length	clone_size	j_call	cdr3_aa	cdr3_nt
TRBD2	TRBV23-1	13	-	TRBJ2-7	CAERSGVTYEQYF	TGCGCGGAAAGAAGCGGGGTTACCTACGAGCAGTACTTC
TRBD1	TRBV7-8	16	-	TRBJ1-1	CASSPPGQGARVEAFF	TGTGCCAGCAGTCCACCGGGACAGGGGGCGCGGGTTGAAGCTTTCTTT
TRBD1	TRBV30	14	-	TRBJ2-2	CAWDGTGATGELFF	TGTGCCTGGGACGGGACAGGGGCTACCGGGGAGCTGTTTTTT
-	TRBV6-5	13	-	TRBJ1-1	CASTQGKGAEAFF	TGTGCCAGCACCCAGGGGAAGGGCGCTGAAGCTTTCTTT
TRBD2	TRBV4-3	15	-	TRBJ2-5	CASSQSGGVGETQYF	TGCGCCAGCAGCCAATCGGGAGGGGTAGGAGAGACCCAGTACTTC
TRBD1	TRBV10-3	14	-	TRBJ1-6	CAIHTGQVDSPLHF	TGTGCCATCCATACAGGACAGGTGGACTCACCCCTCCACTTT
-	TRBV23-1	16	once	TRBJ1-5	CASSQSYLGSNQPQHF	TGCGCCAGCAGTCAATCCTACCTGGGGAGCAATCAGCCCCAGCATTTT
-	TRBV5-1	14	-	TRBJ2-7	CASSPGQATYEQYF	TGCGCCAGCAGCCCCGGGCAGGCTACCTACGAGCAGTACTTC
-	TRBV12-3/TRBV12-4	15	-	TRBJ1-5	CASSFNRGGYQPQHF	TGTGCCAGCAGTTTCAACCGCGGAGGGTATCAGCCCCAGCATTTT
-	TRBV6-6	14	few	TRBJ2-5	CAGRLGRGQETQYF	TGTGCCGGAAGACTAGGGAGGGGGCAAGAGACCCAGTACTTC
TRBD2	TRBV6-2/TRBV6-3	18	-	TRBJ2-1	CASSRRDGRVTPYNEQFF	TGTGCCAGCAGCCGTAGGGACGGGAGGGTCACCCCCTACAATGAGCAGTTCTTC
-	TRBV5-6	13	-	TRBJ2-3	CASSFWSTDTQYF	TGTGCCAGCAGCTTTTGGAGCACAGATACGCAGTATTTT
TRBD2	TRBV24-1	15	few	TRBJ2-1	CATSLGGGGYNEQFF	TGTGCCACCAGTTTGGGCGGGGGGGGATACAATGAGCAGTTCTTC
-	TRBV30	15	-	TRBJ1-1	CAWSEHGLPNTEAFF	TGTGCCTGGAGTGAACATGGACTGCCGAACACTGAAGCTTTCTTT